Presented here are 10 T cell receptor beta chains from one specimen sequenced in a study of T cells in Graves' hyperthyroidism and ophthalmopathy. The source material, RNA transcripts, was used to amplify TCR beta CDR3 regions. The HTBI primer set served for first-round RT-PCR of the TCR CDR3. TCRdb fed the multiplex PCR reads into MiXCR, producing one record per CDR3 protein. The sample consists of hundreds of thousands of distinct CDR3 sequences, 11% to 15% of them appearing once. The sequenced sample was blood. The receptors originated from a man over 45 with Graves' ophthalmopathy.

There are a few counts of this clonotype. The chain recombines TRBV20-1 with TRBJ2-5; TRBD2 aligns across 10 bases. After removal of 0 bases from V and 5 bases from J, the junction contained 9 bases not matched to a gene. The germline V gene has CDR1 DFQATT and CDR2 SNEGSKA (reference sequence). The CDR3 runs to 16 residues. CDR3: CSARDWGAGGGETQYF. The CDR3 DNA reads as TGCAGTGCTAGAGATTGGGGAGCGGGAGGGGGTGAGACCCAGTACTTC.

The rearrangement uses TRBV9 and TRBJ2-1; no clear D gene. Trimming took 1 base from V and 7 from J, leaving 6 bases between them. The CDR3 runs to 12 residues. Germline V gives CDR1 SGDLS, CDR2 YYNGEE. This CDR3 reads CASSVLGNEQFF. CDR3 coding DNA: TGTGCCAGCAGCGTACTTGGTAATGAGCAGTTCTTC.

In its sample, this clonotype was seen many times. V and J are TRBV11-2 and TRBJ2-6; a possible D gene is TRBD1 (6 bases). V lost 4 bases to trimming and J lost 3 bases, with 10 bases between them. The germline V gene encodes CDR1 SGHAT and CDR2 FQNNGV. The CDR3 loop spans 15 amino acids. CDR3 in DNA: TGTGCCAGCAGCTCTAACAGGGTTGGGGCCAACGTCCTGACTTTC. Translation: CASSSNRVGANVLTF.

This clonotype was seen only once. The chain couples TRBV11-2 to TRBJ2-2; the D gene is possibly TRBD2 (5 bases). The ends were cut back, 9 bases at V and 6 bases at J, with 29 bases in the middle. Germline CDR1 and CDR2: SGHAT and FQNNGV. The CDR3 totals 18 residues. CDR3 in amino acids: CASSPADGRAGRPGELFF. The CDR3 coding sequence is TGTGCCAGTAGTCCAGCAGACGGACGTGCGGGCCGGCCCGGGGAGCTGTTTTTT.

This clonotype was observed many times. The chain has TRBV6-1 and TRBJ2-1; 16 bases are a match to TRBD2. Germline CDR1 MNHNS, CDR2 SASEGT. The CDR3 covers 17 residues. V was clipped by 5 bases and J by 7 bases; unmatched bases: 8. Here the CDR3 reads CASSQPGTSGRANEQFF. CDR3 sequence (DNA): TGTGCCAGCAGTCAACCCGGGACTAGCGGGAGGGCGAATGAGCAGTTCTTC.

This clonotype was counted many times. CDR3 DNA: TGTGCCAGCAGCCAGAGGGGCGCCTCCTACGAGCAGTACTTC. Protein: CASSQRGASYEQYF. The chain couples TRBV3-1 to TRBJ2-7, with D possibly being TRBD1 or TRBD2 (5 bases each). The CDR3 loop spans 14 amino acids. Trimming took 3 bases from V and 0 from J, leaving 9 bases between them. Germline V gene lookup returns CDR1 LGHDT and CDR2 YNNKEL (reference sequence).

Concerning this clonotype itself: One base away lies a much larger clone, so this may be a sequencing read error. The gene calls are TRBV20-1 and TRBJ2-2; 7 nucleotides agree with TRBD1. The CDR3 length is 14 residues. CDR1 DFQATT and CDR2 SNEGSKA come from the germline V gene (reference sequence). The CDR3 region has the DNA TGCAGTGCTAGAGATATAGGGGGCACCGGGGAGCTGCTTTTT. The encoded protein is CSARDIGGTGELLF.

This clonotype was detected ten times or more. DNA of the CDR3: TGTGCCTGGAGTACCCCTACAGGGGTTCGGTCACCCCTCCACTTT. This sequence encodes CAWSTPTGVRSPLHF. The chain carries TRBV30 and TRBJ1-6; TRBD1 aligns across 7 bases. V lost 2 bases, J lost 10 bases, and 11 bases stayed unmatched. The CDR3 contains 15 residues. CDR1 is GTSNPN, CDR2 SVGIG, per germline (reference sequence).

This clonotype was recorded many times. V is TRBV30 and J is TRBJ2-1; D gene uncertain. V lost 5 bases, J lost 0 bases, and 11 bases lay in between. This CDR3 is 14 amino acids long. CDR1 and CDR2 (germline): GTSNPN, SVGIG (reference sequence). CDR3 DNA sequence: TGTGCCTGGTCCCGTCCGAGCTCCTACAATGAGCAGTTCTTC. Its protein product is CAWSRPSSYNEQFF.

This clonotype was recorded at least ten times. This chain connects TRBV20-1 to TRBJ2-5, with D perhaps TRBD2 (6 bases). The CDR3 spans 14 residues. V was trimmed by 5 bases and J by 4 bases, leaving 17 bases between them. Germline CDR1 is DFQATT and CDR2 is SNEGSKA (reference sequence). The CDR3 DNA reads TGCAGTGCTTTACAGCCCGGGGGAGGAGAGACCCAGTACTTC. This sequence encodes CSALQPGGGETQYF.